A single sample is the source of the 2 T cell receptor beta chains below, sequenced in a study of blood T cell repertoires in COVID-19 (dated by TCRdb to 2020 to 2022). The library was generated by the immunoSEQ multiplex PCR assay. TCRdb's version of the immuneACCESS table is confined to in-frame rearrangements and falls short of the full clone set. An unresolved V gene accounts for under half of the shortfall where checked; the remainder is of unknown origin. Across this sample there are over 45,000 clones, with 90% seen only once. Around 3.9% of the sample lies in the top ten. The specimen was peripheral blood. These receptor sequences come from a man aged 50-60 years with acute or convalescent COVID-19.

Concerning this clone: A read error may explain this, as a much larger clone is one base away. V usage is TRBV6-6 and J usage is TRBJ1-1; maybe TRBD1 (5 bases). V gave up 6 bases and J gave up 1 base, with 9 bases separating them. The CDR3 spans 13 residues. Germline CDR1 is MNHNY and CDR2 is SVGAGI (reference sequence). The CDR3 spells CASSLGANTEAFF. CDR3 bases: TGTGCCAGCAGCCTAGGGGCGAACACTGAAGCTTTCTTT.

The CDR3 DNA reads TGTGCCAGCAGCAAAGTGGAAAGGACAGGGTACGAGCAGTACTTC. This translates into CASSKVERTGYEQYF. V usage is TRBV21-1 and J usage is TRBJ2-7; the table's D call of TRBD1 was not tested on the DNA. TRBV21-1 is listed as a pseudogene. The CDR3 length is 15 residues.